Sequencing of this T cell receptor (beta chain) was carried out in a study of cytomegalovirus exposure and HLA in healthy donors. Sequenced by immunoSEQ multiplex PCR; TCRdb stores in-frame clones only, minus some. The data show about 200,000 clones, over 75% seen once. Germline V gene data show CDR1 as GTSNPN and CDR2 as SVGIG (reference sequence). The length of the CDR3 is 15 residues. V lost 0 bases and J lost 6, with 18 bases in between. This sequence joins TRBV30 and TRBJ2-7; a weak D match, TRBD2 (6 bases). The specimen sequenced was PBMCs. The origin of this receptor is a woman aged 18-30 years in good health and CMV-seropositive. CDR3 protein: CAWSVYGGRAPEQYF. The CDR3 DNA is TGTGCCTGGAGTGTATATGGAGGGAGAGCTCCCGAGCAGTACTTC.